The clone carrying this T cell receptor beta chain was seen repeatedly, ten times or more. This record belongs to a study of CD8 T cells in ankylosing spondylitis. A single record per CDR3 protein comes from TCRdb applying MiXCR to the 5' RACE reads. This sample carries almost 30,000 distinct CDR3 sequences, 5.3% of them seen once, and the ten largest clones take around 1.8%. V dropped 4 bases and J dropped 2 bases, with 8 bases sitting between them. The V gene's germline CDR1 is SGDLS and CDR2 YYNGEE. This CDR3 has 13 amino acids. The source of this sequence is a female donor with ankylosing spondylitis or in good health (not recorded which). V gene TRBV9 combines with J gene TRBJ2-3, with unresolved D. Sequenced: blood, either unsorted or a sorted T cell fraction (not recorded which). The CDR3, as DNA: TGTGCCAGCAGCCGTGACGACACAGATACGCAGTATTTT. It yields the protein CASSRDDTDTQYF.